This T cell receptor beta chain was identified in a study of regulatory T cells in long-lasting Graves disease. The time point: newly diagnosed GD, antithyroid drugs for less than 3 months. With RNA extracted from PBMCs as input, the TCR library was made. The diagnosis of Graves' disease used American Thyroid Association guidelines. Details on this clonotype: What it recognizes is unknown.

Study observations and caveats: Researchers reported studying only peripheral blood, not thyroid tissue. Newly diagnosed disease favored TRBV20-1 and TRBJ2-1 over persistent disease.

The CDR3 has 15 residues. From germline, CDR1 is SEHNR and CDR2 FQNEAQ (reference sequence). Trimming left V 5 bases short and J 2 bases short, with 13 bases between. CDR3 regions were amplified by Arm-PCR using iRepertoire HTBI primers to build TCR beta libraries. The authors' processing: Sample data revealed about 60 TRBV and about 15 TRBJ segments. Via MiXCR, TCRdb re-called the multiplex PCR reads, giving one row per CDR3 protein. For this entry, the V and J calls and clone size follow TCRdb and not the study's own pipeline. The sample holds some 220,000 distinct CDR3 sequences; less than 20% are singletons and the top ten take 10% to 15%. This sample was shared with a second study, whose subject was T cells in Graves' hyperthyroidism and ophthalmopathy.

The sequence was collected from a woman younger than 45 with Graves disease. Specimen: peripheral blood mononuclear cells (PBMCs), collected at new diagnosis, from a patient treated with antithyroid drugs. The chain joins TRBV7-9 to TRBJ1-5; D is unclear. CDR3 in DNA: TGTGCCAGCAGCCCGGTCGGAAGAGGCAATCAGCCCCAGCATTTT. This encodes CASSPVGRGNQPQHF. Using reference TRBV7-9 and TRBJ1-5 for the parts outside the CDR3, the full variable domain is DTGVSQNPRHKITKRGQNVTFRCDPISEHNRLYWYRQTLGQGPEFLTYFQNEAQLEKSRLLSDRFSAERPKGSFSTLEIQRTEQGDSAMYLCASSPVGRGNQPQHFGDGTRLSIL.